This T cell receptor beta chain was identified in a study of glioma-infiltrating T cells. Study at large: Low-grade gliomas were grade II; glioblastomas were grade IV at initial diagnosis. Before surgery, glioma patients received dexamethasone for at most six days. Study results and limitations: A blood CDR3 motif signature was depleted in highly divergent patients.

CDR3 length equals 14 residues. Trimming cost V 6 bases and J 4 bases; bases outside gene matches: 6. Germline CDR1 is SNHLY and CDR2 is FYNNEI. This clonotype has only a few counts. What it binds is not known. The iRepertoire nested amplicon-rescue multiplex PCR amplified TCR alpha and beta CDR3s from RNA. TCRdb passed the multiplex PCR reads through MiXCR, listing each CDR3 protein once. The top ten hold about 12% of the sample, which has about 400,000 distinct CDR3 sequences, 35% to 45% seen once. The chain employs TRBV2 and TRBJ2-7; 10 bases fit TRBD2. The receptor comes from a human donor with low-grade glioma or glioblastoma, undergoing nonglioma brain surgery, or in good health (not recorded which). Source material: glioma tissue, nonneoplastic brain tissue, or PBMCs (not recorded which). CDR3 DNA sequence: TGTGCCAGCAGACTAGCGGGGTACAGATACGAGCAGTACTTC. Its translation: CASRLAGYRYEQYF. The full variable domain, completed using reference TRBV2 and TRBJ2-7, is EPEVTQTPSHQVTQMGQEVILRCVPISNHLYFYWYRQILGQKVEFLVSFYNNEISEKSEIFDDQFSVERPDGSNFTLKIRSTKLEDSAMYFCASRLAGYRYEQYFGPGTRLTVT.